Each of the 25 T cell receptor beta chains below was sequenced from the same sample in a study of tumor-infiltrating lymphocytes in primary liver carcinoma. TCR beta cDNA was made from 500 ng total RNA with a constant-region primer. Libraries for TCR beta were built through three nested multiplex PCR rounds, which together made up a slightly modified ARM-PCR procedure. Primers for the first two PCR rounds were TRBV1-TRBV30 forward primers and a C-beta reverse primer (roughly 9 cycles per round). In TCRdb, the multiplex PCR reads were re-called with MiXCR into one record per CDR3 protein. The sample consists of about 37,000 distinct CDR3 sequences, roughly 74% of them appearing once. For each extraction, RNA and DNA were obtained together from 20-30 mg of unsorted bulk tissue. Sequencing was done on a sample of tumor-adjacent normal liver tissue. These receptors were obtained from a man in his forties with primary liver carcinoma and hepatitis B virus infection.

This chain uses TRBV12-3 or TRBV12-4 with TRBJ1-4; unclear D gene. The CDR3 spans 18 residues. Between the trimmed V and J ends, which lost 4 bases and 5 bases, there was a span of 23 bases. The CDR3 loop is CASSSPKSGAGGNEKLFF. The CDR3 nucleotides are TGTGCCAGCAGTTCCCCAAAAAGCGGTGCAGGTGGCAATGAAAAACTGTTTTTT.

With regard to this clonotype: A much larger clone differs by one base, so this may be a read error. The chain recombines TRBV18 with TRBJ2-3; D unclear. This CDR3 is built from 14 residues. V was cut by 4 bases and J by 1 base, with 9 bases left in between. Germline assignment: CDR1 KGHSH and CDR2 LQKENI. The CDR3 here is CASSQIQGTDTQYF. The DNA of the CDR3 is TGTGCCAGCTCACAGATACAAGGCACAGATACGCAGTATTTT.

Many counts were recorded for this clonotype. The rearrangement uses TRBV24-1 and TRBJ2-1; 8 positions agree with TRBD2. The CDR3 runs 13 residues. The V gene end was trimmed by 7 bases and the J gene end by 9 bases; junction bases not matched to a gene: 7. CDR1 and CDR2 (germline): KGHDR, SFDVKD. The CDR3 DNA sequence: TGTGCCACCAGACTAGCGGATCAGACTGAGCAGTTCTTC. This codes for CATRLADQTEQFF.

This rearrangement joins TRBV10-1 to TRBJ2-2, with D tentatively TRBD1 (5 bases). The ends were cut back, 8 bases at V and 8 bases at J, with 18 bases in the middle. CDR3 length: 14 amino acids. Germline values: CDR1 WNHNN, CDR2 SYGVQD (reference sequence). The CDR3 DNA reads as TGCGCCAGCTCCGACGGTACAGGCACTGGGGAGCTGTTTTTT. Protein product: CASSDGTGTGELFF.

The sample holds one count of this clonotype. The chain has TRBV13 and TRBJ2-1, with D tentatively TRBD2 (7 bases). The V gene's germline CDR1 is PRHDT and CDR2 FYEKMQ (reference sequence). There are 14 residues in the CDR3. V was shortened by 8 bases and J by 4 bases, with 15 bases between the two germline ends. This CDR3 is CASYKQGGYNEQFF. DNA of the CDR3: TGTGCCAGCTACAAACAGGGAGGGTACAATGAGCAGTTCTTC.

This clonotype was seen once. Its ends do not fully match the called genes, so a read error is possible. The genes are TRBV6-5 and TRBJ2-1, with unresolved D. The germline CDR1 and CDR2 sequences are MNHEY and SVGAGI. The CDR3 length is 13 residues. CDR3: CGSNYAMANKQFF. The CDR3 bases are TGTGGCAGCAATTACGCAATGGCCAATAAGCAGTTCTTC.

About this clonotype: The junction does not match germline at one end; this may be a read error. J is TRBJ2-7 and V is TRBV4-3, with D perhaps TRBD2 (6 bases). In germline, CDR1 is LGHNA, CDR2 YSLEER. The CDR3 spans 15 residues. The CDR3: CASSLPGTGTYEQYF. The CDR3 DNA follows: TGCGCCAGCAGCCTTCCCGGGACTGGGACCTACGAGCAATACTTC.

As to this clonotype: The junction does not match germline at one end; this may be a read error. This rearrangement joins TRBV4-2 to TRBJ2-6; D not certain. This CDR3 contains 16 residues. Per the germline V gene, CDR1 is LGHNA and CDR2 is YNFKEQ. The CDR3 DNA reads as TGTGCAAGCAGCCATGAAACAAGCTCTGGGGCCAACGTCCTGACTTTC. Translated, it gives CASSHETSSGANVLTF.

Worth noting for this clonotype: The conserved final phenylalanine or tryptophan is absent from the CDR3, which likely points to a read error. The CDR3 here is CASSFPGTSGTKNTQYI. DNA of the CDR3: TGTGCCAGCAGCTTTCCTGGGACTAGCGGGACCAAAAACACTCAGTACATC. The chain is built from TRBV11-1 and TRBJ2-4, with 13 bases that match TRBD2. Per the germline V gene, CDR1 is SGHAT and CDR2 is FQDESV (reference sequence). This CDR3 has 17 residues.

Note on this clonotype: Compared with germline, one end of the junction differs, possibly owing to a read error. The chain links TRBV11-1 to TRBJ2-7, with a possible D match to TRBD1 (7 bases). The CDR3 has 13 amino acids. Germline CDR1 reads SGHAT; CDR2 reads FQDESV (reference sequence). This CDR3 is CTSRGEWSYEQYF. CDR3 DNA: TGTACCAGCAGGGGGGAGTGGTCCTACGAGCAGTACTTC.

Details on this clonotype: The final CDR3 position lacks the conserved phenylalanine or tryptophan, pointing to a likely read error. The rearrangement links TRBV10-3 to TRBJ1-1; 8 nucleotides agree with TRBD1. There are 14 residues in the CDR3. Germline CDR1 ENHRY, CDR2 SYGVKD. V shed 6 bases, J shed 0 bases, and the junction held 3 bases outside the gene matches. The CDR3 is CAIRGQGLNTEAFV. DNA for the CDR3: TGTGCCATCAGAGGACAGGGTCTGAACACTGAAGCTTTCGTT.

As to this clonotype: The junction departs from the called germline gene at one end, perhaps through a read error. The rearrangement links TRBV11-3 to TRBJ2-1; D possibly uses TRBD1 or TRBD2 (6 bases each). Germline V gene data show CDR1 as SGHNT and CDR2 as YENEEA. This CDR3 is 18 amino acids long. CDR3 sequence reads: CASSLGEGDGGTYNEKFF. In DNA form, the CDR3 reads TGTGCCAGCAGCTTAGGTGAGGGGGACGGGGGTACCTACAATGAGAAGTTCTTC.

The rearrangement links TRBV6-5 to TRBJ1-6, with D uncertain. This CDR3 is 13 amino acids long. Trimming removed 2 bases from V and 17 bases from J, with 16 bases in between. The germline V gene has CDR1 MNHEY and CDR2 SVGAGI. For the CDR3, the DNA is TGTGCCAGCAGTTACCTACAGAATTCACACATCCACTTT. Its protein product is CASSYLQNSHIHF.

Comment on this clonotype: The junction does not match germline at one end; this may be a read error. This sequence joins TRBV11-1 and TRBJ2-4, with 12 positions matching TRBD2. The CDR3 is 17 amino acids. The germline gives CDR1 SGHAT, CDR2 FQDESV (reference sequence). CDR3 nucleotides: TGCGCCAGCAGCTTTCACGGGACTAGCGGGGCCAAAAACATTCAGTACTTC. Protein: CASSFHGTSGAKNIQYF.

The genes are TRBV20-1 and TRBJ1-5; D is perhaps TRBD1 (6 bases). V was clipped by 6 bases and J by 3 bases, with 12 bases between them. The CDR3 is 13 amino acids. Looked up from germline, CDR1 is DFQATT and CDR2 is SNEGSKA (reference sequence). The CDR3 protein is CSAGGGFNQPQHF. The CDR3 coding sequence is TGCAGTGCCGGAGGGGGATTCAATCAGCCCCAGCATTTT.

On this clonotype itself: One end of the junction does not line up with germline, which may come from a read error. The chain is built from TRBV13 and TRBJ2-1; D not certain. The germline V gene encodes CDR1 PRHDT and CDR2 FYEKMQ (reference sequence). The CDR3 runs to 17 residues. In DNA form, the CDR3 reads TGTGCCAGCAGCTTGGGTTTGGGCGGTAGCTCCTACGATGAGCATTTCTTC. This translates into CASSLGLGGSSYDEHFF.

This clonotype came up once. One junction end does not reproduce the germline sequence, and a read error may be involved. The rearrangement uses TRBV28 and TRBJ2-7, with TRBD1 matching over 8 bases. CDR1 is MDHEN and CDR2 is SYDVKM in the germline V gene. The CDR3 runs 14 residues. The CDR3 region is CANSWGQASYQQYF. The DNA of the CDR3 is TGTGCCAACAGCTGGGGACAGGCATCCTACCAGCAGTACTTC.

In regard to this clonotype: One end of the junction is discordant with germline, which a read error may explain. The V gene is TRBV11-2, the J gene TRBJ2-4, with D perhaps matching TRBD1 (5 bases). The CDR3 is 14 amino acids. The germline gives CDR1 SGHAT, CDR2 FQNNGV. CDR3 region: CTSSSETEDNIQYF. CDR3 DNA sequence: TGTACCAGCAGCTCCGAGACAGAGGATAACATTCAGTACTTC.

Points on this clonotype: The germline gene is not matched at one end of the junction; a read error may be the cause. The rearrangement joins TRBV6-1 to TRBJ2-1; 7 nucleotides align to TRBD2. The CDR3 length is 17 residues. Germline V gene lookup returns CDR1 MNHNS and CDR2 SASEGT. The CDR3 DNA reads as TGTGCCAGCAGTGAATGGGGCGGGAGTAGTTCCTTCAATGTGCAGTTCTTC. It encodes CASSEWGGSSSFNVQFF.

Points on this clonotype: Because it lacks the conserved phenylalanine or tryptophan at the end, this CDR3 is likely a read error. The chain is built from TRBV11-2 and TRBJ2-4, with D tentatively TRBD2 (6 bases). There are 17 residues in the CDR3. In germline, CDR1 is SGHAT, CDR2 FQNNGV. CDR3 residues: CANSFDTSRIAKNIQYI. The CDR3 DNA reads as TGTGCCAACAGCTTTGATACTAGCAGGATTGCCAAAAACATTCAGTACATC.

The CDR3 DNA reads as TGTGCCAGCACCCAAGGGACAGATCCCTATGGCAACACCTTC. Translating it yields CASTQGTDPYGNTF. The chain employs TRBV21-1 and TRBJ1-2; TRBD1, the D gene given by the table, was not confirmed from the DNA. TRBV21-1 is a pseudogene segment. The CDR3 is 14 amino acids.

The genes are TRBV5-1 and TRBJ2-1, with D possibly TRBD2 on 5 matching bases. The germline V gene encodes CDR1 SGHRS and CDR2 YFSETQ. The CDR3 totals 14 residues. Trimming left V 0 bases short and J 5 bases short, with 9 bases between. The CDR3 region has the DNA TGCGCCAGCAGCTTGGCCACTAGACACAATGAGCAGTTCTTC. It is translated as CASSLATRHNEQFF.

The table lists this clonotype with many counts. No conserved phenylalanine or tryptophan is present at the end of the CDR3, so a read error is the likely explanation. This chain uses TRBV10-3 with TRBJ2-7, with a weak D call TRBD1 (5 bases). V lost 4 bases, J lost 3 bases, and 10 bases lay in between. In germline, CDR1 is ENHRY, CDR2 SYGVKD. This CDR3 is built from 13 residues. The CDR3 DNA follows: TGTGCCATCAGTGTGGGGCAGGGCTACGAGCAGTACCTC. It codes for CAISVGQGYEQYL.

Comment on this clonotype: As the CDR3 is not closed by the conserved phenylalanine or tryptophan, this likely results from a read error. The gene calls are TRBV7-9 and TRBJ2-1; D is ambiguous. V was shortened by 1 base and J by 8 bases, with 12 bases between the two germline ends. The CDR3 spans 14 residues. From germline, CDR1 is SEHNR and CDR2 FQNEAQ (reference sequence). The CDR3 nucleotides read TGTGCCAGCAGCTTAGGAAATACAGCCGATGAGCAGTTCTTA. It encodes CASSLGNTADEQFL.

The genes are TRBV4-2 and TRBJ2-1; a possible D gene is TRBD1 (5 bases). V was clipped by 4 bases and J by 3 bases, with 22 bases between them. This CDR3 has 18 residues. In germline, CDR1 is LGHNA, CDR2 YNFKEQ. The CDR3: CASSRDWMTDRVYNEQFF. The DNA of the CDR3 is TGTGCCAGCAGCCGAGATTGGATGACAGACAGAGTCTACAATGAGCAGTTCTTC.